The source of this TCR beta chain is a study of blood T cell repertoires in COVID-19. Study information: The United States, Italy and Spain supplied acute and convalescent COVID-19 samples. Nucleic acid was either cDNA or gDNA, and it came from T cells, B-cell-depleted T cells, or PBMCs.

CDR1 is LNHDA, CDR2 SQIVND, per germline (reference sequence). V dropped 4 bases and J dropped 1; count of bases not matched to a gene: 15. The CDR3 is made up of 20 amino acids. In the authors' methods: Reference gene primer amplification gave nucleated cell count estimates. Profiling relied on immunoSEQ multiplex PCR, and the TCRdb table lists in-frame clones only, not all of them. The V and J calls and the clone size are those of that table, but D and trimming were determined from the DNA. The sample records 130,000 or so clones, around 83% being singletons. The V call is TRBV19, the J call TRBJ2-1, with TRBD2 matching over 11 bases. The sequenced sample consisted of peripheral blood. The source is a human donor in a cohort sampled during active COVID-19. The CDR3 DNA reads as TGTGCCAGTAGTACCGGGACTAGCGGCCCCGGCGTGGGGTCCTACAATGAGCAGTTCTTC. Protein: CASSTGTSGPGVGSYNEQFF.